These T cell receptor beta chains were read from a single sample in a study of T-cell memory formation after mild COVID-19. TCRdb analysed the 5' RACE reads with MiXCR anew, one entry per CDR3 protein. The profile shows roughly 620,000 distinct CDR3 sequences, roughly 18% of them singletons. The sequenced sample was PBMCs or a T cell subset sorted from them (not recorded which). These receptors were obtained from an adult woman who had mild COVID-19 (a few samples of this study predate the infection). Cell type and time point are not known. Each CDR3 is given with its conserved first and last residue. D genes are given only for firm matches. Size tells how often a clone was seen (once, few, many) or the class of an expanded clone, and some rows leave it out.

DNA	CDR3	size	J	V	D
TGTGCCACCAGTGATTTGTCCGGGGCCGGCACAGATACGCAGTATTTT	CATSDLSGAGTDTQYF	NA	TRBJ2-3	TRBV24-1	NA
TGTGCCAGCAGCGCGCGCGGGGCGGGGCTCACCTACGAGCAGTACTTC	CASSARGAGLTYEQYF	NA	TRBJ2-7	TRBV7-2	NA
TGTGCCAGCAGCCCATACGCCGCCGGGGAGCTGTTTTTT	CASSPYAAGELFF	few	TRBJ2-2	TRBV7-9	NA
TGCGCCAGCAGCTTGGAGGGGGACAGGGATACGCAGTATTTT	CASSLEGDRDTQYF	NA	TRBJ2-3	TRBV5-1	TRBD1
TGCGCCAGCAGCACCCCGGACGGTCCGAACACCGGGGAGCTGTTTTTT	CASSTPDGPNTGELFF	NA	TRBJ2-2	TRBV5-1	NA
TGTGCCAGCAGTTTCGTGGGACAAAGTAAAGGCTCTGGAAACACCATATATTTT	CASSFVGQSKGSGNTIYF	NA	TRBJ1-3	TRBV12-3/TRBV12-4	NA
TGCGCCAGCAGCCTACCCCTGGGACAGGGAAACACTGAAGCTTTCTTT	CASSLPLGQGNTEAFF	NA	TRBJ1-1	TRBV4-1	TRBD1
TGTGCCAGCAGTTTACAAGGGTTGGATCAGCCCCAGCATTTT	CASSLQGLDQPQHF	few	TRBJ1-5	TRBV12-3/TRBV12-4	NA
TGTGCCAGCAGCCAAAGGGGGTGGATCGAGACCCAGTACTTC	CASSQRGWIETQYF	NA	TRBJ2-5	TRBV14	NA
TGTGCCAGCAGCCAAGATGTCCGGAGAAATCAGCCCCAGCATTTT	CASSQDVRRNQPQHF	few	TRBJ1-5	TRBV3-1	NA
TGCAGTGCTAGAGACCCGGGACCCAAGGGGGAGCTGTTTTTT	CSARDPGPKGELFF	many	TRBJ2-2	TRBV20-1	NA
TGTGCCAGCACGGCTAGCGGGGGGGCTAACAATGAGCAGTTCTTC	CASTASGGANNEQFF	NA	TRBJ2-1	TRBV7-9	TRBD2
TGCGCCAGCAGTAATTCACAGGCGGATACGCAGTATTTT	CASSNSQADTQYF	many	TRBJ2-3	TRBV5-1	NA
TGTGCCAGCAGTCCCCTTCAAGGGCACACCATATATTTT	CASSPLQGHTIYF	NA	TRBJ1-3	TRBV12-3/TRBV12-4	NA
TGTGCCAGCAGTTTTGGGCGGTACCAAGAGACCCAGTACTTC	CASSFGRYQETQYF	NA	TRBJ2-5	TRBV12-3/TRBV12-4	NA
TGTGCCAGCAGTTTCGGGCCGAGTAATTCACCCCTCCACTTT	CASSFGPSNSPLHF	few	TRBJ1-6	TRBV6-2/TRBV6-3	NA
TGTGCCAGCAGCCCCTTACAGGGGAGCCCAGATACGCAGTATTTT	CASSPLQGSPDTQYF	NA	TRBJ2-3	TRBV7-8	TRBD1
TGCAGTGCAGGGGACCTAGATACGCAGTATTTT	CSAGDLDTQYF	few	TRBJ2-3	TRBV20-1	NA
TGTGCCAGCAGCTTAGGGAGACTAGCGGGGGGCCCCTACTCCAATGAGCAGTTCTTC	CASSLGRLAGGPYSNEQFF	NA	TRBJ2-1	TRBV7-2	TRBD2
TGTGCCAGCAGTTACGCTACTAGCGGGTTTAGTTTCTACGAGCAGTACTTC	CASSYATSGFSFYEQYF	few	TRBJ2-7	TRBV6-2/TRBV6-3	TRBD2
TGTGCCAGCAGCTCGCCTAGGGGGACAGGGGGCCGGACCGGGGAGCTGTTTTTT	CASSSPRGTGGRTGELFF	NA	TRBJ2-2	TRBV12-3/TRBV12-4	TRBD1
TGTGCCAGCAGTTTCGGACAACGAAGGTTCTTT	CASSFGQRRFF	few	TRBJ1-1	TRBV6-5	NA
TGTGCCAGCAGCCCCCAGGGGAGTCGAGAAAAACTGTTTTTT	CASSPQGSREKLFF	few	TRBJ1-4	TRBV12-3/TRBV12-4	NA
TGTGCCACCAGCAGAGAGGTCAGCGTAGCGGGGGCTAACAATGAGCAGTTCTTC	CATSREVSVAGANNEQFF	NA	TRBJ2-1	TRBV15	TRBD2
TGTGCCAGCAGCTTAGGCAGAGAACGGACCCAGTACTTC	CASSLGRERTQYF	NA	TRBJ2-5	TRBV11-3	NA
TGCGCCAGCAGCCAGAAGATGGGGTCTGGAGATACGCAGTATTTT	CASSQKMGSGDTQYF	NA	TRBJ2-3	TRBV4-1	NA
TGTGCCACCAGCAGAGAAGGGGTCGGGGAGCTGTTTTTT	CATSREGVGELFF	few	TRBJ2-2	TRBV15	NA
TGTGCCACCAGAGACAACAGGGGGCAGGCCGGGGAGCTGTTTTTT	CATRDNRGQAGELFF	NA	TRBJ2-2	TRBV24-1	TRBD1
TGCGCCAGCAGCTTGGCCGGGCTAGCTGATTGGGGCAATGAGCAGTTCTTC	CASSLAGLADWGNEQFF	NA	TRBJ2-1	TRBV5-1	NA
TGTGCCAGCAGCCGGAAAGGGCTAACCACAGATACGCAGTATTTT	CASSRKGLTTDTQYF	NA	TRBJ2-3	TRBV7-3	NA
TGTGCCAGCAGCCCGGACGCAGGATCCAGGGAGGGTCTCCACTTT	CASSPDAGSREGLHF	NA	TRBJ1-6	TRBV3-1	NA
TGTGCCACCAGCAGAGGCCAGGACGAAGAGACCCAGTACTTC	CATSRGQDEETQYF	NA	TRBJ2-5	TRBV15	NA
TGTGCCAGCAGACGCACGGCGGGGGGCCGCAATCAGCCCCAGCATTTT	CASRRTAGGRNQPQHF	few	TRBJ1-5	TRBV6-5	NA
TGCAGCGCTAGATCGGACAGGAACTACGAGCAGTACTTC	CSARSDRNYEQYF	few	TRBJ2-7	TRBV29-1	TRBD1
TGCGCCAGCAGCTTAGGGGCACCGGGACTAGCGGGGGGCAAGAGCACAGATACGCAGTATTTT	CASSLGAPGLAGGKSTDTQYF	NA	TRBJ2-3	TRBV5-1	TRBD2
TGCGCCAGCAGCCAAGGTTGGGGTCAGGGGTATGGCTACACCTTC	CASSQGWGQGYGYTF	few	TRBJ1-2	TRBV4-1	NA
TGTGCCAGCAGCTCCGGGGACAGGGGGACGAGCACAGATACGCAGTATTTT	CASSSGDRGTSTDTQYF	NA	TRBJ2-3	TRBV7-9	TRBD1
TGTGCCAGCAGTCCCTCGGTTGCAGGGTTCTACAATGAGCAGTTCTTC	CASSPSVAGFYNEQFF	NA	TRBJ2-1	TRBV6-5	NA
TGTGCCACCAGTGATAGTGGACAGGTAGTGGGTCAGCCCCAGCATTTT	CATSDSGQVVGQPQHF	NA	TRBJ1-5	TRBV24-1	TRBD1
TGCGCCAGCAGCTTGTTATCGGGCGACGACGAGCAGTACTTC	CASSLLSGDDEQYF	NA	TRBJ2-7	TRBV5-1	NA
TGTGCCTGGGACCAATACCTGAACACTGAAGCTTTCTTT	CAWDQYLNTEAFF	few	TRBJ1-1	TRBV30	NA
TGTGCCAGCAGGGGGACGACTAGGAACACCGGGGAGCTGTTTTTT	CASRGTTRNTGELFF	few	TRBJ2-2	TRBV6-1	NA
TGCGCCAGCAGCTTCCCGCCCGGGGACGAGCAGTACTTC	CASSFPPGDEQYF	few	TRBJ2-7	TRBV5-1	NA
TGTGCCAGCAGTGAAGGGGGGAGGAACACTGAAGCTTTCTTT	CASSEGGRNTEAFF	NA	TRBJ1-1	TRBV2	NA
TGTGCCAGCAGTGGCAGGGGCACAGATACGCAGTATTTT	CASSGRGTDTQYF	NA	TRBJ2-3	TRBV2	NA
TGTGCCAGCAGCCCCGGGTCCGCCCAAGAGACCCAGTACTTC	CASSPGSAQETQYF	NA	TRBJ2-5	TRBV12-3/TRBV12-4	NA
TGTGCCAGCAGTGAAGATCGGAACAGGGAGGGAGCTTTCTTT	CASSEDRNREGAFF	few	TRBJ1-1	TRBV6-1	NA
TGTGCCAGCAGCCACCTGGGGTACGAGCAGTACTTC	CASSHLGYEQYF	NA	TRBJ2-7	TRBV5-6	NA
TGTGCCAGCAGTGAAGAGGGGCCTGGCGGCGGGGAGCTGTTTTTT	CASSEEGPGGGELFF	NA	TRBJ2-2	TRBV6-1	NA
TGTGCCAGTAGTTCCGGGACAGGGGGCGACTATGGCTACACCTTC	CASSSGTGGDYGYTF	NA	TRBJ1-2	TRBV19	TRBD1
TGTGCCAGCAGCTTAGCGGGAGTGCACAATGAGCAGTTCTTC	CASSLAGVHNEQFF	few	TRBJ2-1	TRBV7-6	NA
TGTGCCAGCAGCCAAGCCAGGGTCTTCAATGAGCAGTTCTTC	CASSQARVFNEQFF	NA	TRBJ2-1	TRBV3-1	NA
TGCGCCAGCAGGCGTTCTGCGGGAGTGGGCACAGATACGCAGTATTTT	CASRRSAGVGTDTQYF	NA	TRBJ2-3	TRBV5-1	TRBD2
TGTGCCAGCAGCCAACAGACAGGGGGCTACGAGCAGTACTTC	CASSQQTGGYEQYF	few	TRBJ2-7	TRBV14	TRBD1
TGTGCCAGCAGCTTAGATGCTTCACAGGTTTCCGGGGAGCTGTTTTTT	CASSLDASQVSGELFF	NA	TRBJ2-2	TRBV7-6	NA